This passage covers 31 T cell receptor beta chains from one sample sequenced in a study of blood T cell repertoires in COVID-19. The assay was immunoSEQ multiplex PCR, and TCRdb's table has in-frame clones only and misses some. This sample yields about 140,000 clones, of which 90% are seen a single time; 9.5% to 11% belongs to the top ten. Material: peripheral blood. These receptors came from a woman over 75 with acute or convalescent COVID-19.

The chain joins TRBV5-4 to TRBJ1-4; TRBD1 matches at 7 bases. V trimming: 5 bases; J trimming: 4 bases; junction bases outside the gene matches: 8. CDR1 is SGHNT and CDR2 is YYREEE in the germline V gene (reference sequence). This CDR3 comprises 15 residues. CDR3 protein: CASSPTGAINEKLFF. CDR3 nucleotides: TGTGCCAGCAGTCCTACAGGGGCTATTAATGAAAAACTGTTTTTT. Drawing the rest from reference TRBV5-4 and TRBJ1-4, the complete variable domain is ETGVTQSPTHLIKTRGQQVTLRCSSQSGHNTVSWYQQALGQGPQFIFQYYREEENGRGNFPPRFSGLQFPNYSSELNVNALELDDSALYLCASSPTGAINEKLFFGSGTQLSVL.

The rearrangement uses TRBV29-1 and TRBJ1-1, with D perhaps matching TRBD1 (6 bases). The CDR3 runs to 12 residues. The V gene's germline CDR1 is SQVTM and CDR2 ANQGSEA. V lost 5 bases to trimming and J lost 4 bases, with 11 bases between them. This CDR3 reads CSVSGVGTEAFF. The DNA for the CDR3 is TGCAGCGTTTCAGGGGTCGGCACTGAAGCTTTCTTT.

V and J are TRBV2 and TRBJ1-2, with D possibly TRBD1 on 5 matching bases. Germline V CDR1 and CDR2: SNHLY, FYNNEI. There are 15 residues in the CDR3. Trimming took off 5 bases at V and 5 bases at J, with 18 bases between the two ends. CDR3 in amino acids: CASSLLPGTEYGYTF. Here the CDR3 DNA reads TGTGCCAGCAGTCTCCTTCCCGGGACTGAGTATGGCTACACCTTC.

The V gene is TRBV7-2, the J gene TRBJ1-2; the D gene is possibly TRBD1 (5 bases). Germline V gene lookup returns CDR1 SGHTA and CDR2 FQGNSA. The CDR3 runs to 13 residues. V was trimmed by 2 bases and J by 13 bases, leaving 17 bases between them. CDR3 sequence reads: CASSLSWGPHPTF. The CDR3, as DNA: TGTGCCAGCAGCTTATCGTGGGGCCCCCATCCCACCTTC.

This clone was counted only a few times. CDR3 amino acids: CASSYSSTGSGNTIYF. DNA of the CDR3: TGTGCCAGCAGTTACTCGAGCACAGGGTCTGGAAACACCATATATTTT. The chain couples TRBV6-5 to TRBJ1-3, with D possibly being TRBD1 (6 bases). The germline V and J ends were trimmed by 0 bases and 1 base, with 10 bases remaining between them. This CDR3 is 16 amino acids long. From germline, CDR1 is MNHEY and CDR2 SVGAGI.

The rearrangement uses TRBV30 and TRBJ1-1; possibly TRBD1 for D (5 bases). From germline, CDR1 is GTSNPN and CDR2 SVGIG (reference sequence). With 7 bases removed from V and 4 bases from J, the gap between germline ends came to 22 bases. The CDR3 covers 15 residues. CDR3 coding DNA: TGTGCCTTTTCTCCTTACAGGACTATAGGCACTGAAGCTTTCTTT. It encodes CAFSPYRTIGTEAFF. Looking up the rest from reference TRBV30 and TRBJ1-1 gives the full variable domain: SQTIHQWPATLVQPVGSPLSLECTVEGTSNPNLYWYRQAAGRGLQLLFYSVGIGQISSEVPQNLSASRPQDRQFILSSKKLLLSDSGFYLCAFSPYRTIGTEAFFGQGTRLTVV.

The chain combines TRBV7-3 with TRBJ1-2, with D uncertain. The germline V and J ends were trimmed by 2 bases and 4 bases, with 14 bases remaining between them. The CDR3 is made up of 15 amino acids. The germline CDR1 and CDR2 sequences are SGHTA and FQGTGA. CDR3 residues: CASSLVPASSYGYTF. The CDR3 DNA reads TGTGCCAGCAGCTTAGTGCCGGCTAGTAGCTATGGCTACACCTTC.

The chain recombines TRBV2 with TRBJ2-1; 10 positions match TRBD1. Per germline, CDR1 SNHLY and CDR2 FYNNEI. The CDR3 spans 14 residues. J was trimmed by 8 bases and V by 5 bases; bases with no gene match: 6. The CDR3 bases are TGTGCCAGCAGTTGGGACAGGGGAGGGGATGAGCAGTTCTTC. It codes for CASSWDRGGDEQFF. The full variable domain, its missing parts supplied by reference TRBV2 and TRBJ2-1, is EPEVTQTPSHQVTQMGQEVILRCVPISNHLYFYWYRQILGQKVEFLVSFYNNEISEKSEIFDDQFSVERPDGSNFTLKIRSTKLEDSAMYFCASSWDRGGDEQFFGPGTRLTVL.

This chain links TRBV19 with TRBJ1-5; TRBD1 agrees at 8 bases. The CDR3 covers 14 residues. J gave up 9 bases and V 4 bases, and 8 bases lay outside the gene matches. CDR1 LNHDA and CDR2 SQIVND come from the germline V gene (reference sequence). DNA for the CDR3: TGTGCCAGTAGTACGACAGGGGCCATTGGGCCCCAGCATTTT. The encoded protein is CASSTTGAIGPQHF.

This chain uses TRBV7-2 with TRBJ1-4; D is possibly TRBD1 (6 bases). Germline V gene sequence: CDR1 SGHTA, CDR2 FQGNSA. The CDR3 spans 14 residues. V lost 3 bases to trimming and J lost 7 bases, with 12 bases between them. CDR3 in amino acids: CASSFSGVREKLFF. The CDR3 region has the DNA TGTGCCAGCAGCTTCTCAGGGGTCCGTGAAAAACTGTTTTTT. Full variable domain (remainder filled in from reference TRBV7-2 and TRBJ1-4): GAGVSQSPSNKVTEKGKDVELRCDPISGHTALYWYRQSLGQGLEFLIYFQGNSAPDKSGLPSDRFSAERTGGSVSTLTIQRTQQEDSAVYLCASSFSGVREKLFFGSGTQLSVL.

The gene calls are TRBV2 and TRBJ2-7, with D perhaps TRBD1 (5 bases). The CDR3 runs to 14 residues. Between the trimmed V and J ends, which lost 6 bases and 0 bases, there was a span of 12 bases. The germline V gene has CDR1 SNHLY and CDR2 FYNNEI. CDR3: CASRSQTDSYEQYF. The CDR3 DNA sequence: TGTGCCAGCAGATCGCAGACAGACTCCTACGAGCAGTACTTC.

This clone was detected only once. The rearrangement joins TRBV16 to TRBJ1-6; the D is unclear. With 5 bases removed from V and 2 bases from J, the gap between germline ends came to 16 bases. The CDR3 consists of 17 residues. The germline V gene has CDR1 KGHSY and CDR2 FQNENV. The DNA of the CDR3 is TGTGCCAGCAGCACCCAGGCGGGTTTGGCCTATAATTCACCCCTCCACTTT. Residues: CASSTQAGLAYNSPLHF.

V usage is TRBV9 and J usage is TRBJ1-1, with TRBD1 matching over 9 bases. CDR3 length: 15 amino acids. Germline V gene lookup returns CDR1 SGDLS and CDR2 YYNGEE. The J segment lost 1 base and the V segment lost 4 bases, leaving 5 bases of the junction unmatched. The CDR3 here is CASSPWDRANTEAFF. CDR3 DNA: TGTGCCAGCAGCCCCTGGGACAGGGCGAACACTGAAGCTTTCTTT.

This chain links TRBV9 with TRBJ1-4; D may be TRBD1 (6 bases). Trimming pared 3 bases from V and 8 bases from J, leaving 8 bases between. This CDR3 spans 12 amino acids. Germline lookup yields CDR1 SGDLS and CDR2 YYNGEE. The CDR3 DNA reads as TGTGCCAGCAGCGATGGGACAGAAAAACTGTTTTTT. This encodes CASSDGTEKLFF.

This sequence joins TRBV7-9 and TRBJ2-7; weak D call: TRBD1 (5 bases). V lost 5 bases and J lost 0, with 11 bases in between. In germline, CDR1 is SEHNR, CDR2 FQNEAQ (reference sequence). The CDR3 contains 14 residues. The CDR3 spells CASSPGWSSYEQYF. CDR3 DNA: TGTGCCAGCAGCCCAGGGTGGAGCTCCTACGAGCAGTACTTC. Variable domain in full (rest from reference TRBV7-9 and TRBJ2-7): DTGVSQNPRHKITKRGQNVTFRCDPISEHNRLYWYRQTLGQGPEFLTYFQNEAQLEKSRLLSDRFSAERPKGSFSTLEIQRTEQGDSAMYLCASSPGWSSYEQYFGPGTRLTVT.

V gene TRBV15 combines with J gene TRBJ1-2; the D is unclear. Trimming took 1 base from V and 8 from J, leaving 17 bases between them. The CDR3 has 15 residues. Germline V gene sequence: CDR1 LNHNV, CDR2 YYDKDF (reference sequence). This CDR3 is CATSRAWGAVGGYTF. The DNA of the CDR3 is TGTGCCACCAGCAGAGCATGGGGAGCGGTAGGGGGCTACACCTTC.

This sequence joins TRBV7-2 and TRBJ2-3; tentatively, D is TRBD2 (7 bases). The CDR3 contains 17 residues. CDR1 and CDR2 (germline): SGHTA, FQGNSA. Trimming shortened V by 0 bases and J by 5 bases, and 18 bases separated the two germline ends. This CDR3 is CASSLARGRGSVDTQYF. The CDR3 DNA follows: TGTGCCAGCAGCTTAGCGCGGGGGCGGGGTAGTGTAGATACGCAGTATTTT.

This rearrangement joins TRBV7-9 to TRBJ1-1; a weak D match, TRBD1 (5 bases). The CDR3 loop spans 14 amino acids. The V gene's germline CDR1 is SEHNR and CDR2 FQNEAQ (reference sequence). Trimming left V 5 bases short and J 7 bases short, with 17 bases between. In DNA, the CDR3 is TGTGCCAGCAGCACCACAGGCGCCAAGCTTGAAGCTTTCTTT. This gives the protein CASSTTGAKLEAFF.

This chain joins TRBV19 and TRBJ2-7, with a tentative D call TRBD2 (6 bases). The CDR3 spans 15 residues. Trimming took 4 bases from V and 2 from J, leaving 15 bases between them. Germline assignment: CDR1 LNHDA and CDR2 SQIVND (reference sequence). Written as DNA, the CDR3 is TGTGCCAGTAGTACCCGCAGGCGGGGACCCTACGAGCAGTACTTC. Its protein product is CASSTRRRGPYEQYF.

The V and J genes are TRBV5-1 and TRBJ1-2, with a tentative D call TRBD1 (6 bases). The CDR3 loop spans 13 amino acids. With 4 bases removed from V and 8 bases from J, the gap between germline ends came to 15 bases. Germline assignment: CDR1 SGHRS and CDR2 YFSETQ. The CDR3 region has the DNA TGCGCCAGCAGCCCAGCAGGGGTAAACGGCTACACCTTC. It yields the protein CASSPAGVNGYTF.

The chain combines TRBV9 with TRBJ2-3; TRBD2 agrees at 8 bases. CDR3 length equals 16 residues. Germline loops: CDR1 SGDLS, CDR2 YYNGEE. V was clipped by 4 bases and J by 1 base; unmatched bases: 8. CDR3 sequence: CASSSEWRGGTDTQYF. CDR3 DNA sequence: TGTGCCAGCAGCTCAGAATGGCGGGGGGGCACAGATACGCAGTATTTT.

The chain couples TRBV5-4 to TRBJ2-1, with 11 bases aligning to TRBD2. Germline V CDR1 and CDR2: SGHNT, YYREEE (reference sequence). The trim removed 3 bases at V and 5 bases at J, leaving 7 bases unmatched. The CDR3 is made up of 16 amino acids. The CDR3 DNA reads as TGTGCCAGCAGCTCCTTTCTAGCGGGGGGAAACAATGAGCAGTTCTTC. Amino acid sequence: CASSSFLAGGNNEQFF.

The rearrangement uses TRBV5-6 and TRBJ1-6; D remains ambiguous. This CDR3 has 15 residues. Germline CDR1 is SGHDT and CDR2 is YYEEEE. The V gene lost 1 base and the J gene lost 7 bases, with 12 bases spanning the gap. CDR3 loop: CASSLIQQWNSPLHF. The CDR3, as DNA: TGTGCCAGCAGCTTGATACAACAGTGGAATTCACCCCTCCACTTT.

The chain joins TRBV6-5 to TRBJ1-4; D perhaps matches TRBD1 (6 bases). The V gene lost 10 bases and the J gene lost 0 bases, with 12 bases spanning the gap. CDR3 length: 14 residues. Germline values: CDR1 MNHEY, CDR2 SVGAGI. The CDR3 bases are TGTGCCACCAGACAGGATGCAACTAATGAAAAACTGTTTTTT. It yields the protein CATRQDATNEKLFF.

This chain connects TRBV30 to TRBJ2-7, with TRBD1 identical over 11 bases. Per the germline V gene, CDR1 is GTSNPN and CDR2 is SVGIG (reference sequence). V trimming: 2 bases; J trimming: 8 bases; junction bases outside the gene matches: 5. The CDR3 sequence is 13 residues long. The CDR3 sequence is CAWSPGQGAQQYF. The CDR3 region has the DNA TGTGCCTGGAGTCCAGGACAGGGGGCGCAGCAGTACTTC.

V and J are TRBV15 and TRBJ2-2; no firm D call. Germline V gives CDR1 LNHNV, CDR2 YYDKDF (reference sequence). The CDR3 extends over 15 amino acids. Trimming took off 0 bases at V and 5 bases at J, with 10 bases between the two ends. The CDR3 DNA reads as TGTGCCACCAGCAGAGATGTGGCGAGGACCGGGGAGCTGTTTTTT. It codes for CATSRDVARTGELFF.

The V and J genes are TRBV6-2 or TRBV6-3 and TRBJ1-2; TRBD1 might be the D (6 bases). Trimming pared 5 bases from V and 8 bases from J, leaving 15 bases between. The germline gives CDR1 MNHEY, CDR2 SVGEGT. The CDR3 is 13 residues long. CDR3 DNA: TGTGCCAGCAGTCCAGGGGTCTATAGCGGCTACACCTTC. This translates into CASSPGVYSGYTF.

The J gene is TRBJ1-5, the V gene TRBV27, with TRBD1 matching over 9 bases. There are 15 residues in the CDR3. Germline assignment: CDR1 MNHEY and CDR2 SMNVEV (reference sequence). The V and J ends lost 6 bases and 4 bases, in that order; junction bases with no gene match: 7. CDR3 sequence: CASRTGGQGNQPQHF. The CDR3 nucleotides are TGTGCCAGCAGAACCGGGGGACAGGGTAATCAGCCCCAGCATTTT.

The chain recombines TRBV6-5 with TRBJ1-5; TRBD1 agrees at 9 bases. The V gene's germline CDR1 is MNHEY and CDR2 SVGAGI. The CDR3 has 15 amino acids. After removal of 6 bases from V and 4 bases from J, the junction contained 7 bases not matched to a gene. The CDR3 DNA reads TGTGCCAGCAGATCCGGGACAGGGTTGAATCAGCCCCAGCATTTT. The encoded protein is CASRSGTGLNQPQHF.

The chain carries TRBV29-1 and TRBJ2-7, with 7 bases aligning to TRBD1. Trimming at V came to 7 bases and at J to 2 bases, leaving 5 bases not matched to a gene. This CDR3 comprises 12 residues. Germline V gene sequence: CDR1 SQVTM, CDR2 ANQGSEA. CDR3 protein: CSAGQDPYEQYF. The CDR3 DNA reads TGCAGCGCCGGACAGGACCCCTACGAGCAGTACTTC.

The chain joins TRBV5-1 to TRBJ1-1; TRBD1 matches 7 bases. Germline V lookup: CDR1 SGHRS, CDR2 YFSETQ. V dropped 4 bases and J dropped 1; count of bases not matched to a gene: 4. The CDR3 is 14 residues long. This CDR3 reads CASSPYRGNTEAFF. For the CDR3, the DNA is TGCGCCAGCAGCCCATACAGGGGGAACACTGAAGCTTTCTTT.